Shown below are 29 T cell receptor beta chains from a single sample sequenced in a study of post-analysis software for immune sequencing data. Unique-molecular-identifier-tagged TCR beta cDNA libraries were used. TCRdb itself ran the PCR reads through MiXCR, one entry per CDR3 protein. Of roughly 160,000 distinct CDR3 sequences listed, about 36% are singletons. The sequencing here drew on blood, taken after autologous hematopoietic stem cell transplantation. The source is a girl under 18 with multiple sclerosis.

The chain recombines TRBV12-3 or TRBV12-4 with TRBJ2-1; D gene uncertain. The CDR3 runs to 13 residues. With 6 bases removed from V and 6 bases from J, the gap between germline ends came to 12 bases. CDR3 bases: TGTGCCAGCAGCCCCCCAATGAGCAATGAGCAGTTCTTC. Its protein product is CASSPPMSNEQFF.

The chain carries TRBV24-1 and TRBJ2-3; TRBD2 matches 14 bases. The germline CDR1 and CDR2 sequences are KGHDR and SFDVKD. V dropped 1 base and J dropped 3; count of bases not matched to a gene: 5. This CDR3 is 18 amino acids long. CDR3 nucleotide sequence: TGTGCCACCAGTGATTTAAAGGGACTAGCGGGAGTAACAGATACGCAGTATTTT. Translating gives CATSDLKGLAGVTDTQYF.

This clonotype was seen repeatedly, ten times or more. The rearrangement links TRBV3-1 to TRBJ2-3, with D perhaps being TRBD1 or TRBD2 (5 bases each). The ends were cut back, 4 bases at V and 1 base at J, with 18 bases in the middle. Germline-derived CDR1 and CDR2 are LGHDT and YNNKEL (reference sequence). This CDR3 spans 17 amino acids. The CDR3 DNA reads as TGTGCCAGCAGCCGTTGGTCTCCCCGGGGACGCACAGATACGCAGTATTTT. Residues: CASSRWSPRGRTDTQYF.

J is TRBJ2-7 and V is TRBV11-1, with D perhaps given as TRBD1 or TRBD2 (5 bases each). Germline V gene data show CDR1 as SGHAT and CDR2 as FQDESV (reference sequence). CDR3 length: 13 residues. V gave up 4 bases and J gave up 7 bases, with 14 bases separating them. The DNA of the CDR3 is TGTGCCAGCAGCTGGGCCGTTGAGGGGGAGCAGTACTTC. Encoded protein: CASSWAVEGEQYF.

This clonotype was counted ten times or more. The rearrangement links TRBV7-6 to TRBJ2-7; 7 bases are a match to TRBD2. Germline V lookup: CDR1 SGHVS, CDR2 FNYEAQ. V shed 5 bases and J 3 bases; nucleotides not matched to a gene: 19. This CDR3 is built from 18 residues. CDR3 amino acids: CASSLQSGEGVESYEQYF. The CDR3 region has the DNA TGTGCCAGCAGCCTCCAATCCGGGGAGGGTGTTGAGAGCTACGAGCAGTACTTC.

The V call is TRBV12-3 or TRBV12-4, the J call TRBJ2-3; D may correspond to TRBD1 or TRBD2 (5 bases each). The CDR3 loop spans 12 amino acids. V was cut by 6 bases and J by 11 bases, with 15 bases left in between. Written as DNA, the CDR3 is TGTGCCAGCAGGGGGACCACCAAACTGCAGTATTTT. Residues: CASRGTTKLQYF.

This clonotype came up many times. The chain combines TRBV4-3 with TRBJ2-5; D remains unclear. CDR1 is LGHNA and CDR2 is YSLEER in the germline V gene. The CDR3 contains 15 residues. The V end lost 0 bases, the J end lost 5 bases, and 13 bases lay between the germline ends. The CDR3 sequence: CASSQEEDFWETQYF. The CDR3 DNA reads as TGCGCCAGCAGCCAAGAAGAGGATTTTTGGGAGACCCAGTACTTC.

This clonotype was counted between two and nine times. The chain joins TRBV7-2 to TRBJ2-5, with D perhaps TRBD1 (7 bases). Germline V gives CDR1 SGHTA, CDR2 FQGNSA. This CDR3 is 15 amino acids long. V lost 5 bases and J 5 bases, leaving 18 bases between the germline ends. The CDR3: CASSPFGQAGETQYF. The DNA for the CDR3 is TGTGCCAGCAGCCCATTTGGACAGGCGGGGGAGACCCAGTACTTC.

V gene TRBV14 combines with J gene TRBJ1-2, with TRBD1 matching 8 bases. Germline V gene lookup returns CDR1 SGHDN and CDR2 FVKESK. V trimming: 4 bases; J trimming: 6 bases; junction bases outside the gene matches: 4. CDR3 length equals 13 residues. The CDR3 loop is CASSPDRGHGYTF. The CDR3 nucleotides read TGTGCCAGCAGCCCCGACAGGGGCCATGGCTACACCTTC.

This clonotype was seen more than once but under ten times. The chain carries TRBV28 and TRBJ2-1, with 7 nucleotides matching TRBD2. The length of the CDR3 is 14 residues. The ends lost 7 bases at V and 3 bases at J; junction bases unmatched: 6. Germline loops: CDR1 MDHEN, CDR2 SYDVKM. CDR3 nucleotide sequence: TGTGCCAGCACTACTAGCGCCATCTACAATGAGCAGTTCTTC. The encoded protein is CASTTSAIYNEQFF.

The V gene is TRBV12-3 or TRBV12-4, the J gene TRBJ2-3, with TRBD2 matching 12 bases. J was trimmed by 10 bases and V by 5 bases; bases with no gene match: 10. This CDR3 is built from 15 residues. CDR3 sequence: CASSLTSGRAHAQYF. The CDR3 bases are TGTGCCAGCAGTCTGACTAGCGGGAGAGCACATGCGCAGTATTTT.

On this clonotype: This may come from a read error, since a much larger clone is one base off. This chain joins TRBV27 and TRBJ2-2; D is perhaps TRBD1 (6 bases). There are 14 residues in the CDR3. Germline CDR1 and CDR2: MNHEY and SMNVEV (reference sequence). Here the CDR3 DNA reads TGTGCCAGCAGCTTGGGGGCGAGCACCGGGGAGCCGTTTTTT. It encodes CASSLGASTGEPFF.

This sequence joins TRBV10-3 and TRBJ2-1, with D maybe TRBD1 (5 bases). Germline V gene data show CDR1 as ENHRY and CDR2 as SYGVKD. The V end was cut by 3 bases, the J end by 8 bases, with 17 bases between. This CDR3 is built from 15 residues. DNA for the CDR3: TGTGCCATCAGTGAATATGGGGCGGAAGGCGATGAGCAGTTCTTC. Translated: CAISEYGAEGDEQFF.

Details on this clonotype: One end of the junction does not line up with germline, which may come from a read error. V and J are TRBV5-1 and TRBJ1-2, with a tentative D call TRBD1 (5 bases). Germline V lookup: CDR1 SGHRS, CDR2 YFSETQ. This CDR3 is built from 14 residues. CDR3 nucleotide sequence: TGCGCCTGCAGCTTGGCGGGGCGAAACTATGGCTACACCTTC. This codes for CACSLAGRNYGYTF.

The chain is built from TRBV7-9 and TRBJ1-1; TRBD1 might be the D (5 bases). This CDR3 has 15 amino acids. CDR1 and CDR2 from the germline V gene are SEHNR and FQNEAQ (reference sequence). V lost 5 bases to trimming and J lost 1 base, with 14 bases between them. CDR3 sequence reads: CASSPHRDGNTEAFF. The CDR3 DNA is TGTGCCAGCAGCCCGCACCGGGACGGGAACACTGAAGCTTTCTTT.

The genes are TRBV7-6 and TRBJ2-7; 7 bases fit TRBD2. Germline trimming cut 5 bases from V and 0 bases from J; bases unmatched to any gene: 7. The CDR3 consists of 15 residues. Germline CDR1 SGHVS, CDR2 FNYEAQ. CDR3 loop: CASSPRAGSSYEQYF. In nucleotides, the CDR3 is TGTGCCAGCAGCCCACGAGCGGGGTCCTCCTACGAGCAGTACTTC.

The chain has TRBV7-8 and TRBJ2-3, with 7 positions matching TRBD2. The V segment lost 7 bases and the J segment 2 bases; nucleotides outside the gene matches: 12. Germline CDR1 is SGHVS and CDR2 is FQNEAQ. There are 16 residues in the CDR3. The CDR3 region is CASTHRDGRITDTQYF. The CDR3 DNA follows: TGTGCCAGCACTCATCGGGACGGGAGGATCACAGATACGCAGTATTTT.

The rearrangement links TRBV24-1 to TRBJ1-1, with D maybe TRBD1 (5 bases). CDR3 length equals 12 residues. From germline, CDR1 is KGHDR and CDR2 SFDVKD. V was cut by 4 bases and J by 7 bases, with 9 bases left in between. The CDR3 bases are TGTGCCACCAGTGAGTCGGGACTTGAAGCTTTCTTT. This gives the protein CATSESGLEAFF.

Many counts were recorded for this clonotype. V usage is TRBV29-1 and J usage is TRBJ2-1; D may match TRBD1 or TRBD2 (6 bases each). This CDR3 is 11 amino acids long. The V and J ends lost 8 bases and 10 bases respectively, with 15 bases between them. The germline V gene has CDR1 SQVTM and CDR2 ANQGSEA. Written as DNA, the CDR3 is TGCAGCTCTAGGGGGGCTGTGGAGCAGTTCTTC. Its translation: CSSRGAVEQFF.

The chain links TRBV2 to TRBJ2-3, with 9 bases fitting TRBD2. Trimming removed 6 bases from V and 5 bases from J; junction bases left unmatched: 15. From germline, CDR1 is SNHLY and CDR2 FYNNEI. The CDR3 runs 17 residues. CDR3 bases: TGTGCCAGCAGCGCACCCCTCAATAGCGGGAGAAGAGATACGCAGTATTTT. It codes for CASSAPLNSGRRDTQYF.

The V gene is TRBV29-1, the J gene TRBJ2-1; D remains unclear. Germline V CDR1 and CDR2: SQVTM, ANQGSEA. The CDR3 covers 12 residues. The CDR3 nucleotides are TGCACCGTCCTCTCAAGTGTCAATGAGCAGTTCTTC. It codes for CTVLSSVNEQFF.

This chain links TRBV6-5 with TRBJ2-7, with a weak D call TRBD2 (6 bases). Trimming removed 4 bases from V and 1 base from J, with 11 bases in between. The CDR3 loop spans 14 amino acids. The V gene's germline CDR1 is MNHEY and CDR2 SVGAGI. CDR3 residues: CASSSPRESYEQYF. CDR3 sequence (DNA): TGTGCCAGCAGTTCCCCCCGGGAGTCCTACGAGCAGTACTTC.

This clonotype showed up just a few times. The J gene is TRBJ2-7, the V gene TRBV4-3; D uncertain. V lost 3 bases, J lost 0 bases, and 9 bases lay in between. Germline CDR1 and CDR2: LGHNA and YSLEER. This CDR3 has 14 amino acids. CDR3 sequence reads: CASSQGTNSYEQYF. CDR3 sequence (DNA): TGCGCCAGCAGCCAGGGTACAAACTCCTACGAGCAGTACTTC.

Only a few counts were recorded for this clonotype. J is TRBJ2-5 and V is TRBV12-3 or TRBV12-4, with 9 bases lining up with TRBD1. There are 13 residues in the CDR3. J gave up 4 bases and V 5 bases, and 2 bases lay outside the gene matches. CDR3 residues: CASSGTGRETQYF. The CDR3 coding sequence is TGTGCCAGCAGTGGGACAGGGCGAGAGACCCAGTACTTC.

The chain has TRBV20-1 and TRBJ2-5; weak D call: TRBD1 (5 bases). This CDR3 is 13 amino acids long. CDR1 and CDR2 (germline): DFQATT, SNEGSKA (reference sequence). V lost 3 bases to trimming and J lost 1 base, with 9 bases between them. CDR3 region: CSARGRLQETQYF. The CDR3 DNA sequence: TGCAGTGCTAGGGGGCGGCTCCAAGAGACCCAGTACTTC.

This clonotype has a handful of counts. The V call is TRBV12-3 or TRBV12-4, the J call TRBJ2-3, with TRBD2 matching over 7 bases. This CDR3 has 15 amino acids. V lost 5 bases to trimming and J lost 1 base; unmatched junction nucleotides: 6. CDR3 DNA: TGTGCCAGCAGTCCAAGCGGGAAGGGCACAGATACGCAGTATTTT. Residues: CASSPSGKGTDTQYF.

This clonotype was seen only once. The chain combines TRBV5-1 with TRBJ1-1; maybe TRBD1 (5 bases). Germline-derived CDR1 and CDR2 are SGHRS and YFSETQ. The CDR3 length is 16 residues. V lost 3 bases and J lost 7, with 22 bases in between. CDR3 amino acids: CASSSSRDLPALEAFF. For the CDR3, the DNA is TGCGCCAGCAGCTCTTCCCGGGACCTCCCAGCCCTTGAAGCTTTCTTT.

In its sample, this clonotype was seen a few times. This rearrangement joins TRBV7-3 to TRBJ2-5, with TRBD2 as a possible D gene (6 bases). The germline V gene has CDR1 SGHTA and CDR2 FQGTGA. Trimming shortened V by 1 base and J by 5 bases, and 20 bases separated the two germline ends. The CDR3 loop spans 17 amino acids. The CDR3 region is CASSLKPHGGSLETQYF. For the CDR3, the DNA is TGTGCCAGCAGCTTAAAACCCCACGGGGGAAGCTTGGAGACCCAGTACTTC.

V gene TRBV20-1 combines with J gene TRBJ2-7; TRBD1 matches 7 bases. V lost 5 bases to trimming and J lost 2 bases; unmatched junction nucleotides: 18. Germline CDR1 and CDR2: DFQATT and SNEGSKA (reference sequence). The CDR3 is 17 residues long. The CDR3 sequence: CSAVQNAGQDLPYEQYF. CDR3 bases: TGCAGTGCTGTCCAAAATGCCGGACAGGATCTACCCTACGAGCAGTACTTC.